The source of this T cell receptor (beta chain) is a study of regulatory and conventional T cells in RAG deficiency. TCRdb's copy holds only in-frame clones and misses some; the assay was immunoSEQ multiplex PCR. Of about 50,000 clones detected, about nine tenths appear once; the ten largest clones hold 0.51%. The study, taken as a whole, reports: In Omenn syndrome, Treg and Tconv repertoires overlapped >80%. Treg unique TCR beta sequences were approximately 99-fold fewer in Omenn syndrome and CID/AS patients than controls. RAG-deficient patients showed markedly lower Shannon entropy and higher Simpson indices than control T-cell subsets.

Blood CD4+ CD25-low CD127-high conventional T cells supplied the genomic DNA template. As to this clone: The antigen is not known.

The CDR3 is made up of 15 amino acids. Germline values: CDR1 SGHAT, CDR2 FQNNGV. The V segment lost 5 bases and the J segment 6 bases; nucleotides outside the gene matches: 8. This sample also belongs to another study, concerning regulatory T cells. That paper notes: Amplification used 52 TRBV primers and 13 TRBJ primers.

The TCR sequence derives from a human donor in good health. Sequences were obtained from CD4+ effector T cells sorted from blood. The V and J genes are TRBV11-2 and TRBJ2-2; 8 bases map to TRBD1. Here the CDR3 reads CASSPRTGPAGELFF. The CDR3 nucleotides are TGTGCCAGCAGCCCCCGGACAGGGCCGGCCGGGGAGCTGTTTTTT.